This T cell receptor (beta chain) was profiled in a study of T cells after yellow fever vaccination. Study as a whole: It was SMART-Seq v4 Ultra Low Input that prepared the fractions with low cell numbers.

General study findings and limits: The secondary response showed a weaker magnitude and a faster peak, day 5 versus 15. Overlap between CD4 and CD8 compartments was detected for a small share of clonotypes.

Germline trimming cut 2 bases from V and 2 bases from J; bases unmatched to any gene: 2. In germline, CDR1 is WSHSY, CDR2 SAAADI. This CDR3 is 15 amino acids long. UMIs and a universal primer site were added when TCR cDNA was made by 5'RACE template switching. TCRdb redid the calling of the 5' RACE reads with MiXCR, one entry per CDR3 protein. Altogether 500,000 to 650,000 distinct CDR3 sequences are present, roughly 17% being singletons, with the ten largest covering around 15%. About this clonotype itself: What it binds is unknown.

The chain uses TRBV10-2 and TRBJ2-1; TRBD2 aligns across 8 bases. This clonotype originated in a man aged 18-30 years who received the YFV17D yellow fever vaccine. This material consisted of PBMCs, taken around 5 days after the first yellow fever vaccination. CDR3 loop: CASSEGRGAYNEQFF. The CDR3 DNA follows: TGCGCCAGCAGTGAGGGGCGGGGGGCCTACAATGAGCAGTTCTTC.